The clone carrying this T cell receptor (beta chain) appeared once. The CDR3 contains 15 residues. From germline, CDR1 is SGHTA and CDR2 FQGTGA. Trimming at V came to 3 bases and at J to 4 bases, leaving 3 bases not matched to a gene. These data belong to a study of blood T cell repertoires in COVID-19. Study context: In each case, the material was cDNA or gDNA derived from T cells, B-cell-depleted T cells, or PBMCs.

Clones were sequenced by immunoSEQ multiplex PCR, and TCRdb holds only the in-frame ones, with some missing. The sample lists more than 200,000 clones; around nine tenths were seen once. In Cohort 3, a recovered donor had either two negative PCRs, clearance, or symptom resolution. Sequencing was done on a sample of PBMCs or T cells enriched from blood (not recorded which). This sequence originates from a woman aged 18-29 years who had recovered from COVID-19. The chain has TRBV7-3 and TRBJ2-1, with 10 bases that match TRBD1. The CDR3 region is CASSFGQGGYNEQFF. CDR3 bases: TGTGCCAGCAGCTTCGGACAGGGGGGGTACAATGAGCAGTTCTTC.